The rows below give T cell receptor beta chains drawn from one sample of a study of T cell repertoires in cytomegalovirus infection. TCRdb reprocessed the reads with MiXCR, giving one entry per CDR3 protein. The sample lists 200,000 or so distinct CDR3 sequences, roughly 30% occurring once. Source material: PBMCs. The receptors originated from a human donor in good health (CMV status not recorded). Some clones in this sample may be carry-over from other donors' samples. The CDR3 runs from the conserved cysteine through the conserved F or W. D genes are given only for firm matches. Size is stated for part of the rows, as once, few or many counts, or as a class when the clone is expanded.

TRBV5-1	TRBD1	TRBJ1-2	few	CASSDHDRGNYGYTF	TGCGCCAGCAGCGACCACGACAGGGGCAACTATGGCTACACCTTC
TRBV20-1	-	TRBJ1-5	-	CSAPGGSNQPQHF	TGCAGTGCGCCGGGGGGGAGTAATCAGCCCCAGCATTTT
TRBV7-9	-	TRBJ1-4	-	CASSRQSEEKLFF	TGTGCCAGCAGCCGACAGAGTGAAGAAAAACTGTTTTTT
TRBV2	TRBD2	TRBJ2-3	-	CTSSGGLAGVRTDTQYF	TGTACCAGCAGTGGGGGACTAGCGGGGGTCCGGACAGATACGCAGTATTTT
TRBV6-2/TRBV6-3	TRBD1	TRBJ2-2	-	CASSRDRGINTGELFF	TGTGCCAGCAGCAGAGACAGGGGGATTAACACCGGGGAGCTGTTTTTT
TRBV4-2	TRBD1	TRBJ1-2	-	CASSQAPGQGGYGYTF	TGTGCCAGCAGCCAAGCGCCGGGACAGGGGGGTTACGGCTACACCTTC
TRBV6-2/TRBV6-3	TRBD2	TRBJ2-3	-	CASSWTSGGRTQYF	TGTGCCAGCAGTTGGACTAGCGGGGGCCGTACGCAGTATTTT
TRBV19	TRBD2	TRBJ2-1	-	CASCSGGDNEQFF	TGTGCCAGTTGTAGCGGGGGAGACAATGAGCAGTTCTTC
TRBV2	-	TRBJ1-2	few	CASSEGFDEGYTF	TGTGCCAGCAGTGAGGGGTTTGATGAGGGCTACACCTTC
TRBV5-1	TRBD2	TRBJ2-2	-	CASSLVPGGTTGELFF	TGCGCCAGCAGCTTGGTTCCCGGGGGGACCACCGGGGAGCTGTTTTTT
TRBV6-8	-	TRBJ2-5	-	CASSYSEPNRAGTQYF	TGTGCCAGCAGTTACTCGGAGCCAAACAGGGCCGGGACCCAGTACTTC
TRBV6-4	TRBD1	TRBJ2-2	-	CASSRSGTGANTGELFF	TGTGCCAGCAGTAGGTCCGGGACAGGGGCCAACACCGGGGAGCTGTTTTTT
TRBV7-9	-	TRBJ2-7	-	CASSFSEAVGYEQYF	TGTGCCAGCAGCTTCTCGGAGGCGGTGGGCTACGAGCAGTACTTC
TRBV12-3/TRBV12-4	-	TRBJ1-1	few	CASSRYGLNTEAFF	TGTGCCAGCAGCCGCTATGGTCTGAACACTGAAGCTTTCTTT
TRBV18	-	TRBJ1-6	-	CASSPSMSGQANSPLHF	TGTGCCAGCTCACCTTCTATGTCGGGGCAGGCGAATTCACCCCTCCACTTT
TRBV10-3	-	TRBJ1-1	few	CAISEYRDMNTEAFF	TGTGCCATCAGTGAATACAGGGACATGAACACTGAAGCTTTCTTT
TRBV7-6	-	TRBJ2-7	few	CASSLGYLYEQYF	TGTGCCAGCAGCTTAGGCTACCTTTACGAGCAGTACTTC
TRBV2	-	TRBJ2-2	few	CASSEGGGPTGELFF	TGTGCCAGCAGTGAAGGGGGGGGCCCAACCGGGGAGCTGTTTTTT
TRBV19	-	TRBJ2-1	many	CASSMAVGRQSSYNEQFF	TGTGCCAGTAGTATGGCAGTCGGACGGCAGAGCTCCTACAATGAGCAGTTCTTC
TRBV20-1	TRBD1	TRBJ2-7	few	CSAPTGVGREQYF	TGCAGTGCTCCTACAGGGGTTGGCCGGGAGCAGTACTTC
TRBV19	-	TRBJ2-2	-	CASTRGIMTGELFF	TGTGCCAGTACGCGGGGAATAATGACCGGGGAGCTGTTTTTT
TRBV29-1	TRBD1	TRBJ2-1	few	CSAYGLGDSSYNEQFF	TGCAGCGCATACGGTTTGGGGGACAGCTCGTACAATGAGCAGTTCTTC
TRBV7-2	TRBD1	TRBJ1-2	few	CASSPTGVDGYTF	TGTGCCAGCAGCCCAACAGGGGTTGATGGCTACACCTTC
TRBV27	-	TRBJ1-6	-	CASSLRARSPLHF	TGTGCCAGCAGTTTAAGGGCGAGGTCACCCCTCCACTTT
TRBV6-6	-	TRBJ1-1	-	CASSYSPTGRLNTEAFF	TGTGCCAGCAGTTACTCGCCCACAGGGCGCCTGAACACTGAAGCTTTCTTT
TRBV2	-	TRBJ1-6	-	CASRKLDGFGNSPLHF	TGTGCCAGCAGGAAACTGGACGGCTTCGGGAATTCACCCCTCCACTTT
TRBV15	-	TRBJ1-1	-	CATSRQTENTEAFF	TGTGCCACCAGCAGACAAACTGAGAACACTGAAGCTTTCTTT
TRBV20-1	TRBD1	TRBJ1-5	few	CSAQRTGKGNQPQHF	TGCAGTGCTCAAAGGACAGGGAAGGGCAATCAGCCCCAGCATTTT
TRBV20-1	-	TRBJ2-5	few	CSASWRGIQETQYF	TGCAGTGCTAGTTGGCGGGGAATCCAAGAGACCCAGTACTTC